These 25 T cell receptor beta chains came from one sample sequenced in a study of shared clonotypes between healthy human individuals. Only CD45RO-negative cells positively selected for CCR7 counted as naive CD8 cells, so terminally differentiated effector memory CD45RA+ cells were excluded. Method: immunoSEQ multiplex PCR; TCRdb's copy keeps in-frame clones and lacks some. Of some 2 million clones listed, approximately 94% were seen once; the top ten hold about 1.1%. The material sequenced was naive CD8+ T cells sorted from blood. The receptors were gathered from a young man in good health.

The gene calls are TRBV6-5 and TRBJ2-7; TRBD1 is a possible D gene (5 bases). The V end was cut by 1 base, the J end by 5 bases, with 12 bases between. The CDR3 is 14 amino acids. Per germline, CDR1 MNHEY and CDR2 SVGAGI. DNA for the CDR3: TGTGCCAGCAGTTACTACCAGGGTGGCGACGAGCAGTACTTC. Its translation: CASSYYQGGDEQYF.

V gene TRBV10-3 combines with J gene TRBJ1-2, with 10 positions matching TRBD1. This CDR3 is built from 16 residues. Germline CDR1 ENHRY, CDR2 SYGVKD. The junction had 7 bases not matched to a gene; V was cut back by 3 bases and J by 3 bases. This CDR3 is CAISEPDRGLYYGYTF. CDR3 nucleotide sequence: TGTGCCATCAGTGAACCTGACAGGGGGCTTTACTATGGCTACACCTTC.

This chain links TRBV7-9 with TRBJ2-5, with TRBD2 matching over 7 bases. V lost 5 bases and J lost 2; bases outside the gene matches: 5. The length of the CDR3 is 14 residues. Germline CDR1 and CDR2: SEHNR and FQNEAQ (reference sequence). The CDR3: CASSNGTTQETQYF. The CDR3 coding sequence is TGTGCCAGCAGCAACGGGACTACACAAGAGACCCAGTACTTC.

This rearrangement joins TRBV7-8 to TRBJ2-1, with 8 bases identical to TRBD2. This CDR3 is built from 16 residues. The junction had 9 bases not matched to a gene; V was cut back by 6 bases and J by 2 bases. The germline CDR1 and CDR2 sequences are SGHVS and FQNEAQ. This CDR3 reads CASSPLDGRAYNEQFF. CDR3 nucleotide sequence: TGTGCCAGCAGTCCCCTGGACGGGAGGGCCTACAATGAGCAGTTCTTC.

This clone appeared once. This chain uses TRBV29-1 with TRBJ1-2; D may be TRBD1 (5 bases). The CDR3 runs to 14 residues. Trimming left V 2 bases short and J 3 bases short, with 13 bases between. Germline assignment: CDR1 SQVTM and CDR2 ANQGSEA. CDR3 sequence reads: CSVESPGLDYGYTF. DNA for the CDR3: TGCAGCGTTGAAAGTCCGGGACTGGACTATGGCTACACCTTC.

The chain links TRBV9 to TRBJ1-2; TRBD1 aligns across 9 bases. Per the germline V gene, CDR1 is SGDLS and CDR2 is YYNGEE. The CDR3 has 14 residues. V dropped 3 bases and J dropped 6; count of bases not matched to a gene: 6. DNA of the CDR3: TGTGCCAGCAGCGGAACCGGGACAGGGAATGGCTACACCTTC. It encodes CASSGTGTGNGYTF.

This rearrangement joins TRBV27 to TRBJ2-2, with TRBD1 identical over 8 bases. Germline assignment: CDR1 MNHEY and CDR2 SMNVEV (reference sequence). This CDR3 has 15 amino acids. Unmatched junction bases numbered 6, after V lost 4 bases and J lost 5 bases. CDR3 protein: CASSWRQGATGELFF. DNA of the CDR3: TGTGCCAGCAGTTGGAGGCAGGGGGCGACCGGGGAGCTGTTTTTT.

The V and J genes are TRBV7-9 and TRBJ2-7; 7 bases align to TRBD1. V was pared by 5 bases and J by 6 bases, with 10 bases of the junction left unmatched. The CDR3 runs to 14 residues. The germline CDR1 and CDR2 sequences are SEHNR and FQNEAQ (reference sequence). The CDR3 DNA follows: TGTGCCAGCAGCCCGCCGACAGGGTTGGGCGAGCAGTACTTC. Translating gives CASSPPTGLGEQYF.

The CDR3 DNA follows: TGTGCCAGCAGCCCCGGGACAGGGACTTATGCTGAAGCTTTCTTT. It encodes CASSPGTGTYAEAFF. V and J are TRBV11-3 and TRBJ1-1; 9 bases fit TRBD1. Losses at the gene ends were 5 bases for V and 6 bases for J; bases not matched to a gene: 10. Germline CDR1 SGHNT, CDR2 YENEEA. The CDR3 covers 15 residues.

Comments on this clone: Different DNA sequences within this sample yield the same CDR3. The V call is TRBV28, the J call TRBJ2-7; 8 bases align to TRBD1. J gave up 2 bases and V 6 bases, and 6 bases lay outside the gene matches. CDR1 and CDR2 (germline): MDHEN, SYDVKM. This CDR3 is 14 amino acids long. CDR3 sequence reads: CASSLTGGTYEQYF. CDR3 in DNA: TGTGCCAGCAGCCTAACAGGGGGGACCTACGAGCAGTACTTC.

In nucleotides, the CDR3 is TGTGCCAGCAGCCTTGGGGTGTGGGAGCAGTACTTC. Residues: CASSLGVWEQYF. The V call is TRBV14, the J call TRBJ2-7; no clear D gene. Trimming removed 4 bases at V and 7 bases at J, with 11 bases between. The CDR3 runs to 12 residues. Germline CDR1 SGHDN, CDR2 FVKESK. Full variable domain (missing parts from reference TRBV14 and TRBJ2-7): EAGVTQFPSHSVIEKGQTVTLRCDPISGHDNLYWYRRVMGKEIKFLLHFVKESKQDESGMPNNRFLAERTGGTYSTLKVQPAELEDSGVYFCASSLGVWEQYFGPGTRLTVT.

The chain links TRBV9 to TRBJ2-3, with a possible D match to TRBD2 (6 bases). V lost 0 bases and J lost 6, with 11 bases in between. Germline-derived CDR1 and CDR2 are SGDLS and YYNGEE. CDR3 length: 14 residues. CDR3 region: CASSVEGTGDTQYF. CDR3 DNA: TGTGCCAGCAGCGTAGAGGGGACTGGGGATACGCAGTATTTT.

The gene calls are TRBV7-9 and TRBJ1-1; 9 nucleotides align to TRBD1. J gave up 6 bases and V 5 bases, and 1 base lay outside the gene matches. The CDR3 contains 12 residues. CDR1 SEHNR and CDR2 FQNEAQ come from the germline V gene (reference sequence). CDR3 coding DNA: TGTGCCAGCAGCCGGACAGGGGCTGAAGCTTTCTTT. This translates into CASSRTGAEAFF.

Note on this clone: The same CDR3 is also encoded by other DNA sequences in this sample. The chain joins TRBV6-5 to TRBJ1-1, with D tentatively TRBD1 (5 bases). Germline V gives CDR1 MNHEY, CDR2 SVGAGI. Deletions cut 0 bases from V and 5 bases from J, with 7 bases between. The CDR3 is 13 residues long. The CDR3 protein is CASSYSGGTEAFF. The DNA of the CDR3 is TGTGCCAGCAGTTACTCTGGGGGTACTGAAGCTTTCTTT.

CDR3 in amino acids: CASSLKGGGDYEQYF. The CDR3 DNA reads TGTGCCAGCAGTTTAAAAGGAGGGGGGGACTACGAGCAGTACTTC. The gene calls are TRBV27 and TRBJ2-7; TRBD2 might be the D (7 bases). V lost 2 bases and J lost 3, with 14 bases in between. Germline V gene lookup returns CDR1 MNHEY and CDR2 SMNVEV (reference sequence). The CDR3 is 15 residues long.

This sequence joins TRBV6-5 and TRBJ1-1; 9 positions match TRBD1. V was clipped by 5 bases and J by 2 bases; unmatched bases: 6. The germline gives CDR1 MNHEY, CDR2 SVGAGI. The CDR3 runs to 15 residues. CDR3 protein: CASSPGTGINTEAFF. In nucleotides, the CDR3 is TGTGCCAGCAGTCCAGGGACAGGGATAAACACTGAAGCTTTCTTT.

The DNA for the CDR3 is TGCGCCAGCAGGGACAGAGCAACTAATGAAAAACTGTTTTTT. Encoded protein: CASRDRATNEKLFF. The V gene is TRBV4-1, the J gene TRBJ1-4; tentatively, D is TRBD1 (6 bases). Germline values: CDR1 MGHRA, CDR2 YSYEKL. Trimming stripped 6 bases from V and 0 bases from J, with 8 bases between. The CDR3 extends over 14 amino acids.

J is TRBJ2-7 and V is TRBV4-1, with D perhaps TRBD1 (5 bases). The CDR3 has 17 amino acids. Trimming took off 0 bases at V and 0 bases at J, with 15 bases between the two ends. The V gene's germline CDR1 is MGHRA and CDR2 YSYEKL. The CDR3 here is CASSQEVGQGYSYEQYF. CDR3 DNA: TGCGCCAGCAGCCAAGAGGTGGGGCAGGGATACTCCTACGAGCAGTACTTC.

The V call is TRBV6-5, the J call TRBJ1-1; no definite D call. This CDR3 spans 11 amino acids. Deletions cut 5 bases from V and 6 bases from J, with 7 bases between. Per the germline V gene, CDR1 is MNHEY and CDR2 is SVGAGI. CDR3 in amino acids: CASSDGSEAFF. DNA for the CDR3: TGTGCCAGCAGTGACGGATCTGAAGCTTTCTTT.

Regarding this clone: At the DNA level, this CDR3 is encoded by other sequences in the same sample as well. The genes are TRBV2 and TRBJ2-7; 9 positions agree with TRBD1. CDR3 length: 14 residues. Germline-derived CDR1 and CDR2 are SNHLY and FYNNEI. Trimming removed 4 bases from V and 3 bases from J; junction bases left unmatched: 4. Here the CDR3 DNA reads TGTGCCAGCAGTGCCGGGACAGGGTTCTACGAGCAGTACTTC. This translates into CASSAGTGFYEQYF.

Details on this clone: Additional DNA sequences in this sample encode the identical CDR3. CDR3 residues: CASSPGAGYGYTF. CDR3 nucleotide sequence: TGTGCCAGTAGTCCGGGGGCGGGCTATGGCTACACCTTC. This chain links TRBV19 with TRBJ1-2, with a tentative D call TRBD1 (6 bases). This CDR3 is built from 13 residues. V lost 5 bases and J 4 bases, leaving 11 bases between the germline ends. CDR1 is LNHDA, CDR2 SQIVND, per germline (reference sequence).

The chain uses TRBV29-1 and TRBJ2-2; 8 bases are a match to TRBD1. Germline assignment: CDR1 SQVTM and CDR2 ANQGSEA. The CDR3 is 13 amino acids. V trimming: 8 bases; J trimming: 3 bases; junction bases outside the gene matches: 5. The CDR3 nucleotides are TGCAGCTTTCGGGACAGGCACACCGGGGAGCTGTTTTTT. Its protein product is CSFRDRHTGELFF.

V usage is TRBV7-9 and J usage is TRBJ2-5, with 8 bases identical to TRBD1. V was pared by 1 base and J by 5 bases, with 15 bases of the junction left unmatched. From germline, CDR1 is SEHNR and CDR2 FQNEAQ (reference sequence). The CDR3 runs 18 residues. Written as DNA, the CDR3 is TGTGCCAGCAGCTTAGTAACGGTCGGCAGGGGGCTTGGGGAGACCCAGTACTTC. Amino acid sequence: CASSLVTVGRGLGETQYF. Supplemented by reference TRBV7-9 and TRBJ2-5, the full variable domain reads DTGVSQNPRHKITKRGQNVTFRCDPISEHNRLYWYRQTLGQGPEFLTYFQNEAQLEKSRLLSDRFSAERPKGSFSTLEIQRTEQGDSAMYLCASSLVTVGRGLGETQYFGPGTRLLVL.

This chain joins TRBV7-3 and TRBJ2-1; TRBD2 matches 10 bases. The V gene end was trimmed by 1 base and the J gene end by 5 bases; junction bases not matched to a gene: 17. The CDR3 consists of 20 residues. Germline lookup yields CDR1 SGHTA and CDR2 FQGTGA. The CDR3 nucleotides read TGTGCCAGCAGCTTAAACCCCTACCTCCACCTAGCGGGGGCCAACAATGAGCAGTTCTTC. This codes for CASSLNPYLHLAGANNEQFF.

The chain carries TRBV9 and TRBJ2-1, with D perhaps TRBD2 (5 bases). There are 14 residues in the CDR3. Trimming shortened V by 0 bases and J by 8 bases, and 12 bases separated the two germline ends. The germline CDR1 and CDR2 sequences are SGDLS and YYNGEE. The CDR3 here is CASSVGGVLDEQFF. CDR3 nucleotide sequence: TGTGCCAGCAGCGTAGGGGGAGTATTGGATGAGCAGTTCTTC.